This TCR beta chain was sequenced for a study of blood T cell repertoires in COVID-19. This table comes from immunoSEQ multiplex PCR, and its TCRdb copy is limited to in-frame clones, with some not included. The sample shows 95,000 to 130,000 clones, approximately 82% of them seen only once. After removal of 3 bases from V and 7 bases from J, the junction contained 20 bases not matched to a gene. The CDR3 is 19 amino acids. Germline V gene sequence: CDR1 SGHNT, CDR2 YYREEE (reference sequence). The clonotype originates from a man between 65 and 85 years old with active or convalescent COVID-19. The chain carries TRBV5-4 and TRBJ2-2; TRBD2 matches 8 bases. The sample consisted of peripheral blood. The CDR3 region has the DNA TGTGCCAGCAGCTCCGCGGGGAGCGGGAGCCTCGGGATCTACGGGGAGCTGTTTTTT. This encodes CASSSAGSGSLGIYGELFF. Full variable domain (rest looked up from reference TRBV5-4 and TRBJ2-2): ETGVTQSPTHLIKTRGQQVTLRCSSQSGHNTVSWYQQALGQGPQFIFQYYREEENGRGNFPPRFSGLQFPNYSSELNVNALELDDSALYLCASSSAGSGSLGIYGELFFGEGSRLTVL.